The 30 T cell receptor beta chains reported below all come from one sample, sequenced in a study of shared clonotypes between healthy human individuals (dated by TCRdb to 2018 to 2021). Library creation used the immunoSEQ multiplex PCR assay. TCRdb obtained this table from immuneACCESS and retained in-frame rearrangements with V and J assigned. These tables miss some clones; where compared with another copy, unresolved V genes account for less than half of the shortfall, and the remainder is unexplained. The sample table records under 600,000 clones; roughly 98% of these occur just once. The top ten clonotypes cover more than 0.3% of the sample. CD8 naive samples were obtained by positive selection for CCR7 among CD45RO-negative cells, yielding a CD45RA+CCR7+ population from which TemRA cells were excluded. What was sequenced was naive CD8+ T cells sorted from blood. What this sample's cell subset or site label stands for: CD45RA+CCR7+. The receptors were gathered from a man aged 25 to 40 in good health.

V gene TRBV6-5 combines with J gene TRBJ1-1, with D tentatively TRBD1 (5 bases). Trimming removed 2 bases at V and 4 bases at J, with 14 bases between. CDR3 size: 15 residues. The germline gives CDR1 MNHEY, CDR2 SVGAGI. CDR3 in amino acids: CASSYVAGRGTEAFF. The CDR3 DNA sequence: TGTGCCAGCAGTTACGTGGCAGGGAGGGGCACTGAAGCTTTCTTT.

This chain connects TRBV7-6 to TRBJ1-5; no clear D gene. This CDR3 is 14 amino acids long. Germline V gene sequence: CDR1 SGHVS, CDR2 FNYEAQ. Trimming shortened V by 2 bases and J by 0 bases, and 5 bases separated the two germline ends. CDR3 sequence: CASSLSSSNQPQHF. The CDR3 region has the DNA TGTGCCAGCAGCTTATCATCTAGCAATCAGCCCCAGCATTTT.

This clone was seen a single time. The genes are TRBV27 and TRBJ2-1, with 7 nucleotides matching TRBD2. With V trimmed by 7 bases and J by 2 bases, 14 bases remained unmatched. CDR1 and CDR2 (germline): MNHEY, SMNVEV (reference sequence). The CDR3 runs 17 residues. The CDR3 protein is CASTSIAASGPYNEQFF. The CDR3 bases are TGTGCCAGCACCTCCATCGCGGCTAGCGGTCCCTACAATGAGCAGTTCTTC.

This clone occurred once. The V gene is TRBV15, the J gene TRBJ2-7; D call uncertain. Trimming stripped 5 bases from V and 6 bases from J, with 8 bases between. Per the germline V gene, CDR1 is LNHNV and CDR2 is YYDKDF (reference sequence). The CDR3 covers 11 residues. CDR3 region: CATSGGLEQYF. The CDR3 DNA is TGTGCCACCAGCGGCGGCCTCGAGCAGTACTTC.

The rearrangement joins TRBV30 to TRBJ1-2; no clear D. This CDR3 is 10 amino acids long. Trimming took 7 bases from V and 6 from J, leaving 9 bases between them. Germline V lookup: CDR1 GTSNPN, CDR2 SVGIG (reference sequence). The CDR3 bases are TGTGCCTACCACTTTAATGGCTACACCTTC. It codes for CAYHFNGYTF. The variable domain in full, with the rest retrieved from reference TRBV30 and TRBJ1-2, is SQTIHQWPATLVQPVGSPLSLECTVEGTSNPNLYWYRQAAGRGLQLLFYSVGIGQISSEVPQNLSASRPQDRQFILSSKKLLLSDSGFYLCAYHFNGYTFGSGTRLTVV.

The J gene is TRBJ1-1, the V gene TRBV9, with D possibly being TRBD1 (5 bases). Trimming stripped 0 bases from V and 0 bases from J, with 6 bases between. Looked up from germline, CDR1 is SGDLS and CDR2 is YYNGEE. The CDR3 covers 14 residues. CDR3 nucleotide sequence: TGTGCCAGCAGCGTAGGGACAATGAACACTGAAGCTTTCTTT. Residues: CASSVGTMNTEAFF.

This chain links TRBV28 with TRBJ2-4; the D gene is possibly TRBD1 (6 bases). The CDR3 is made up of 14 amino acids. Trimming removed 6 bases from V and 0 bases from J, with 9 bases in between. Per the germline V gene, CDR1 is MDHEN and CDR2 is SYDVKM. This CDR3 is CASRGQIAKNIQYF. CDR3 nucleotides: TGTGCCAGCAGAGGACAGATAGCCAAAAACATTCAGTACTTC. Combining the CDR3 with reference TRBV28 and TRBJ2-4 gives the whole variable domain DVKVTQSSRYLVKRTGEKVFLECVQDMDHENMFWYRQDPGLGLRLIYFSYDVKMKEKGDIPEGYSVSREKKERFSLILESASTNQTSMYLCASRGQIAKNIQYFGAGTRLSVL.

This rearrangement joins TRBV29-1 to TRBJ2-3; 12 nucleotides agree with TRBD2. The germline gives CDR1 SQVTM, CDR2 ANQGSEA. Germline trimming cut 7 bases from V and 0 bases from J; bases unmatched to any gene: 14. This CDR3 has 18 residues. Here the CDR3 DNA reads TGCAGCGCCTTCACTTTCCTAGCGGGAGGGAGTAGCACAGATACGCAGTATTTT. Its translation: CSAFTFLAGGSSTDTQYF.

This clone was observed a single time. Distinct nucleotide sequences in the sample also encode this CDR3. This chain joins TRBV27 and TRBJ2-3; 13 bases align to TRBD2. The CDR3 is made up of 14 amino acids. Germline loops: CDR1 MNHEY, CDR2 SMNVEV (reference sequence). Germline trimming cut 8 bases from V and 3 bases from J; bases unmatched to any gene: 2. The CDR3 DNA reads TGTGCCAGCCGGGGACTAGCGGGAACAGATACGCAGTATTTT. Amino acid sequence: CASRGLAGTDTQYF.

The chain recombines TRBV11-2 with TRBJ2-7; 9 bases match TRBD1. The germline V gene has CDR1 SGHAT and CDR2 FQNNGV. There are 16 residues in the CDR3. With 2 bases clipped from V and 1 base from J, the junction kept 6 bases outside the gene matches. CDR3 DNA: TGTGCCAGCAGCTTAACCCCGGGACAGGGTTCCTACGAGCAGTACTTC. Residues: CASSLTPGQGSYEQYF.

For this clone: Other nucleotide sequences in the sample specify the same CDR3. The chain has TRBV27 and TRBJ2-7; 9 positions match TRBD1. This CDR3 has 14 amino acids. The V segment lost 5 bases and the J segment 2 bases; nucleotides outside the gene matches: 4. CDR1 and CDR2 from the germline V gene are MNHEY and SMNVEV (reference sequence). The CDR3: CASSPGQGAYEQYF. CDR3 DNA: TGTGCCAGCAGTCCGGGACAGGGAGCCTACGAGCAGTACTTC.

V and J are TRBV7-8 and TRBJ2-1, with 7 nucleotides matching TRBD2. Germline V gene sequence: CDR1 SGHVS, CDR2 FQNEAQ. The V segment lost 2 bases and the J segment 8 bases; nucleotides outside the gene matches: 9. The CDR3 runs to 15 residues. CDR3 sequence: CASSLRRGIRDEQFF. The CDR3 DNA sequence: TGTGCCAGCAGCTTAAGGCGGGGGATTAGGGATGAGCAGTTCTTC.

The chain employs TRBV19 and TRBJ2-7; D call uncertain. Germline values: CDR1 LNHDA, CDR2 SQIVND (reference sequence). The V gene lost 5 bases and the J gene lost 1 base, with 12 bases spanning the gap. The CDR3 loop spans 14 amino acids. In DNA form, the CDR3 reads TGTGCCAGTAGTTACGGCGACGGATCCTACGAGCAGTACTTC. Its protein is CASSYGDGSYEQYF.

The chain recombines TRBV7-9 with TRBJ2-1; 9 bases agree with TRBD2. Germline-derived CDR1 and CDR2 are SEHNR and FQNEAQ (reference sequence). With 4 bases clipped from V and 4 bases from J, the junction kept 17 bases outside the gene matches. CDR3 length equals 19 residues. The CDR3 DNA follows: TGTGCCAGCAGCTCCAAGGGACGTTCCCCAGCGGGAGGATACAATGAGCAGTTCTTC. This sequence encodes CASSSKGRSPAGGYNEQFF. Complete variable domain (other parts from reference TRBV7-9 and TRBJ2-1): DTGVSQNPRHKITKRGQNVTFRCDPISEHNRLYWYRQTLGQGPEFLTYFQNEAQLEKSRLLSDRFSAERPKGSFSTLEIQRTEQGDSAMYLCASSSKGRSPAGGYNEQFFGPGTRLTVL.

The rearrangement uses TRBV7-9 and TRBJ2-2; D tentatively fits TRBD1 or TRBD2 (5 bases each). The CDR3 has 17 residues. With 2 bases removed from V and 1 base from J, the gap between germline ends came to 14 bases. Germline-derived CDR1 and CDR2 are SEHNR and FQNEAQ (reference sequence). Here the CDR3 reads CASSLPRSGLNTGELFF. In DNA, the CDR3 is TGTGCCAGCAGCTTACCCCGCTCGGGGCTGAACACCGGGGAGCTGTTTTTT.

The CDR3 spells CASSAYWGTEYSLVQNEQFF. For the CDR3, the DNA is TGTGCCAGCAGTGCCTATTGGGGGACAGAGTATTCCCTTGTACAAAATGAGCAGTTCTTC. V is TRBV27 and J is TRBJ2-1; 7 bases fit TRBD1. Trimming cost V 5 bases and J 7 bases; bases outside gene matches: 26. Germline values: CDR1 MNHEY, CDR2 SMNVEV (reference sequence). The CDR3 consists of 20 residues.

CDR3 sequence reads: CASSEPGARETQYF. DNA of the CDR3: TGCGCCAGCAGTGAGCCGGGGGCTCGTGAGACCCAGTACTTC. The V and J genes are TRBV10-2 and TRBJ2-5, with D perhaps TRBD1 or TRBD2 (6 bases each). V shed 2 bases and J shed 5 bases, with 12 bases lying between them. The CDR3 consists of 14 residues. The germline V gene has CDR1 WSHSY and CDR2 SAAADI.

The chain's CDR3 is CASSYPASLTGDQETQYF. CDR3 bases: TGCGCCAGCAGCTACCCTGCTTCTTTGACAGGGGACCAAGAGACCCAGTACTTC. The V and J genes are TRBV5-1 and TRBJ2-5; 8 bases match TRBD1. J lost 0 bases, V lost 3 bases, and 13 bases had no gene match. CDR3 length: 18 residues. Germline values: CDR1 SGHRS, CDR2 YFSETQ.

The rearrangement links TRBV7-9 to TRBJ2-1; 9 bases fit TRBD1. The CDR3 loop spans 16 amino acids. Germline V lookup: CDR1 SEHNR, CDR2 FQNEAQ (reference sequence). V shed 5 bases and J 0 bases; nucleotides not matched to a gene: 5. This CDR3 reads CASSPRQGGSYNEQFF. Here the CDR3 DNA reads TGTGCCAGCAGCCCCCGACAGGGGGGCTCCTACAATGAGCAGTTCTTC.

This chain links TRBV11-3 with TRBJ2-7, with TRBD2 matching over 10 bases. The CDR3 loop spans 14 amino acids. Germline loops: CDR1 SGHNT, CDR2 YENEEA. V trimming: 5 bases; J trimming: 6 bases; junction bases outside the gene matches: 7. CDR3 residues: CASSPGTSEGEQYF. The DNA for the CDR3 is TGTGCCAGCAGCCCCGGGACTAGCGAAGGCGAGCAGTACTTC.

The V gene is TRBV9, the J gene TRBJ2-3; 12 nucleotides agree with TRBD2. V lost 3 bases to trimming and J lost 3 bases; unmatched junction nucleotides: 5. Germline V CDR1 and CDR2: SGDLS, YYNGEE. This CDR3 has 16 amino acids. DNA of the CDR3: TGTGCCAGCAGCGAGGGACTAGCGGGTTATACAGATACGCAGTATTTT. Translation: CASSEGLAGYTDTQYF. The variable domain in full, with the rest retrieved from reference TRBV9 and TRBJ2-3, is DSGVTQTPKHLITATGQRVTLRCSPRSGDLSVYWYQQSLDQGLQFLIQYYNGEERAKGNILERFSAQQFPDLHSELNLSSLELGDSALYFCASSEGLAGYTDTQYFGPGTRLTVL.

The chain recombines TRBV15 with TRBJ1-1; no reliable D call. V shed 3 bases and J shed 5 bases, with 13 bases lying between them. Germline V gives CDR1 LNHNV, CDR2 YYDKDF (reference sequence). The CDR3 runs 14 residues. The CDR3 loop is CATSRAAVGTEAFF. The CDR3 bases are TGTGCCACCAGCAGGGCAGCCGTAGGAACTGAAGCTTTCTTT.

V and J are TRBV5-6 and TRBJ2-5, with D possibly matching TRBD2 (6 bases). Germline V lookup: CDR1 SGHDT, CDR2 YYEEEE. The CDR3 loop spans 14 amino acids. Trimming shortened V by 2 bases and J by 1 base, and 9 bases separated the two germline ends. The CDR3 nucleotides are TGTGCCAGCAGCTTCCGGGACTTCCAAGAGACCCAGTACTTC. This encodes CASSFRDFQETQYF.

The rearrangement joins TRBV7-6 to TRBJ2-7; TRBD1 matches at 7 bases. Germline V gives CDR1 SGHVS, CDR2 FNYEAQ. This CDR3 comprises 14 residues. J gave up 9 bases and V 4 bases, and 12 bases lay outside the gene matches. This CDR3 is CASSSTDRAEGQYF. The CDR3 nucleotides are TGTGCCAGCAGCTCAACCGACAGGGCCGAGGGGCAGTACTTC.

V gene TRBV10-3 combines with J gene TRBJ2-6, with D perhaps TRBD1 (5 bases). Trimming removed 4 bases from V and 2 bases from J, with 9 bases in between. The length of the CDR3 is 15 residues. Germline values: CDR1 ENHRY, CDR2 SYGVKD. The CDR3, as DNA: TGTGCCATCAGTGGGGCAGGGACTGGGGCCAACGTCCTGACTTTC. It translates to CAISGAGTGANVLTF.

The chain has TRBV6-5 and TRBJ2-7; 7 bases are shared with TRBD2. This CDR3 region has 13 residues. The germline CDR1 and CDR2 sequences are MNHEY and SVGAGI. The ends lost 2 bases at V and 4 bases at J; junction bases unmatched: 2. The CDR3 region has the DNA TGTGCCAGCAGTTACAGGGGAGGGTACGAGCAGTACTTC. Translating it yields CASSYRGGYEQYF.

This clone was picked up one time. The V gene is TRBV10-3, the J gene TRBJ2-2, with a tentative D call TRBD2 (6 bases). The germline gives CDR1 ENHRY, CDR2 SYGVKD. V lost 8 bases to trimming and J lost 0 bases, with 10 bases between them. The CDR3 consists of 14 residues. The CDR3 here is CAIAGPSNTGELFF. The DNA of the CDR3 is TGTGCCATCGCGGGACCCTCGAACACCGGGGAGCTGTTTTTT.

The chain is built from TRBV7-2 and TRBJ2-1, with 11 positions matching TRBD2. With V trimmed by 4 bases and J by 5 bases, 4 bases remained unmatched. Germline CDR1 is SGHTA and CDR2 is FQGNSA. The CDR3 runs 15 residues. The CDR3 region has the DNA TGTGCCAGCAGCTCCCTAGCGGGAGGAAACAATGAGCAGTTCTTC. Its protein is CASSSLAGGNNEQFF.

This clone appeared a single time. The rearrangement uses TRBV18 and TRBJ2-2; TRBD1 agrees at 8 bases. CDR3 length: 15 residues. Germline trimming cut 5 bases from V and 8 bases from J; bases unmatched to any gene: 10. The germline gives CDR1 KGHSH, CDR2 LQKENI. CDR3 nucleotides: TGTGCCAGCTCAAGGGGACAGGACAAAACTGGGGAGCTGTTTTTT. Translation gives CASSRGQDKTGELFF.

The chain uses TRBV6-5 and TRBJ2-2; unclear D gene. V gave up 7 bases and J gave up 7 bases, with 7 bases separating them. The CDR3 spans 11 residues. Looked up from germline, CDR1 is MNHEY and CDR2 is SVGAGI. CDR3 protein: CASTDGGELFF. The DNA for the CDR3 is TGTGCCAGCACGGACGGCGGGGAGCTGTTTTTT.